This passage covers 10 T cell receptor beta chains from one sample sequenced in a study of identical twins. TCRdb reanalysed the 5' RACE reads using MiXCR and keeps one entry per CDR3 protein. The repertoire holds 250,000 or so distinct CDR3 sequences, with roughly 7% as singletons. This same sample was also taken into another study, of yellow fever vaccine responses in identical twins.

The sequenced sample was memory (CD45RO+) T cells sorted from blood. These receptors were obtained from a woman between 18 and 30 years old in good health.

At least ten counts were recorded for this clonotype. Here the CDR3 reads CASRRGLAGGFNEQFF. CDR3 in DNA: TGTGCCAGCAGGAGGGGACTAGCGGGAGGATTCAATGAGCAGTTCTTC. The chain links TRBV2 to TRBJ2-1; 15 positions agree with TRBD2. The germline V gene encodes CDR1 SNHLY and CDR2 FYNNEI. The CDR3 totals 16 residues. Unmatched junction bases numbered 6, after V lost 6 bases and J lost 6 bases.

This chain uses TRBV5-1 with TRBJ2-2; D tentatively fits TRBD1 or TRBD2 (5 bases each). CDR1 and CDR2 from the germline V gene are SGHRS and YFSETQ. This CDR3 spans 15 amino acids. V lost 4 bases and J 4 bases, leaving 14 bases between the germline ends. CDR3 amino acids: CASSPIRGPTGELFF. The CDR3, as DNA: TGCGCCAGCAGCCCCATCCGGGGACCCACCGGGGAGCTGTTTTTT.

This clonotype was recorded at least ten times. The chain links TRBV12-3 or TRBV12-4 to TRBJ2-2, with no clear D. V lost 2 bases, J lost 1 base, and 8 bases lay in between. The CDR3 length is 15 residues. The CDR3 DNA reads TGTGCCAGCAGTTTATTAGTCAAGAACACCGGGGAGCTGTTTTTT. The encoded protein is CASSLLVKNTGELFF.

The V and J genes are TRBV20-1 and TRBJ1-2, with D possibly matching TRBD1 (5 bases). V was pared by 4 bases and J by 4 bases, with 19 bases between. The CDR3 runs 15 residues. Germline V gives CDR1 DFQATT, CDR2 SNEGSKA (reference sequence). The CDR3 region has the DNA TGCAGTGCTACCAGGGATTCTCTTTTCCTCTATGGCTACACCTTC. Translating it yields CSATRDSLFLYGYTF.

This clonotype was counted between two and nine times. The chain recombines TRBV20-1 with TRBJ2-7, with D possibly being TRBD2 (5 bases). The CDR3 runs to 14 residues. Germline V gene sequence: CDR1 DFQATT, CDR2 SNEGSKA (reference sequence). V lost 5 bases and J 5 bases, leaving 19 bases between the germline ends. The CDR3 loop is CSAGGLGPLHEQYF. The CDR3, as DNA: TGCAGTGCTGGTGGACTTGGACCTCTCCACGAGCAGTACTTC.

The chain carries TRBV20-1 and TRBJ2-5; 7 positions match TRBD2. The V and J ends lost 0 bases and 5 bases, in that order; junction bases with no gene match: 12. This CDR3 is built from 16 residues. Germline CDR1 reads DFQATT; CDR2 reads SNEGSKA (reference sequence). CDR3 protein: CSAREFRGSLGETQYF. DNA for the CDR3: TGCAGTGCTAGAGAGTTTCGCGGGAGCCTCGGGGAGACCCAGTACTTC.

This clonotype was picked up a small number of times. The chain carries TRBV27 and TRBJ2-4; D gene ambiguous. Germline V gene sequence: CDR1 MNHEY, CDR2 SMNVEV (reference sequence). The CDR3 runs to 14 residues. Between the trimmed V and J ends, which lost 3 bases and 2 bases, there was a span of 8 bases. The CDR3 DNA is TGTGCCAGCAGTTTTTTAGGGACCAAAAACATTCAGTACTTC. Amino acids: CASSFLGTKNIQYF.

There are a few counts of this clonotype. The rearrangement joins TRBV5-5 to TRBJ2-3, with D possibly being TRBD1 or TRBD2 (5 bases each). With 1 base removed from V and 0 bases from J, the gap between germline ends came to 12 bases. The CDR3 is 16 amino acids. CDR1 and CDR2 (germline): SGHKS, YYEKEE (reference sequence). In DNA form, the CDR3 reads TGTGCCAGCAGCTTGCGGAACGGGGCTAGCACAGATACGCAGTATTTT. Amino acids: CASSLRNGASTDTQYF.

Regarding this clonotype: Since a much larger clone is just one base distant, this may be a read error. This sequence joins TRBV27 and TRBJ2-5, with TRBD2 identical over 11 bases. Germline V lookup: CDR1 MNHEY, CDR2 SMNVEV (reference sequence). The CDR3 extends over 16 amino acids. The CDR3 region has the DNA TGTGCCTGCAGTCCCGGACTAGCGGGTGCGGAATCAACCCAGTACTTC. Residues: CACSPGLAGAESTQYF.

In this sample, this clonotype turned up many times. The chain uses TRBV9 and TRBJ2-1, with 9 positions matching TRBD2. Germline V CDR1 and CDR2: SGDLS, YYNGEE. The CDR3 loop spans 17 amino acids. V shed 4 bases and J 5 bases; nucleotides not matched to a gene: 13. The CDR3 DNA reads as TGTGCCAGCAGCACATACCAACCGGGACTAGCCGACAATGAGCAGTTCTTC. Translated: CASSTYQPGLADNEQFF.